This T cell receptor (beta chain) was recorded in a study of blood T cell repertoires in COVID-19. Some clones are missing from TCRdb's copy, which holds only in-frame ones; the method was immunoSEQ multiplex PCR. The sample contains around 70,000 clones, more than 60% of which appear only once. Germline V gene lookup returns CDR1 SGHRS and CDR2 YFSETQ. The CDR3 runs to 14 residues. Trimming cost V 5 bases and J 11 bases; bases outside gene matches: 13. This clonotype was sampled from a woman aged 45-65 years with acute or convalescent COVID-19. The specimen sequenced was peripheral blood. The J gene is TRBJ2-3, the V gene TRBV5-1; 8 bases map to TRBD1. The CDR3 loop is CASSTGTGVPQQYF. In DNA form, the CDR3 reads TGCGCCAGCAGTACCGGGACAGGAGTCCCTCAGCAGTATTTT. The variable domain in full, with the rest retrieved from reference TRBV5-1 and TRBJ2-3, is KAGVTQTPRYLIKTRGQQVTLSCSPISGHRSVSWYQQTPGQGLQFLFEYFSETQRNKGNFPGRFSGRQFSNSRSEMNVSTLELGDSALYLCASSTGTGVPQQYFGPGTRLTVL.